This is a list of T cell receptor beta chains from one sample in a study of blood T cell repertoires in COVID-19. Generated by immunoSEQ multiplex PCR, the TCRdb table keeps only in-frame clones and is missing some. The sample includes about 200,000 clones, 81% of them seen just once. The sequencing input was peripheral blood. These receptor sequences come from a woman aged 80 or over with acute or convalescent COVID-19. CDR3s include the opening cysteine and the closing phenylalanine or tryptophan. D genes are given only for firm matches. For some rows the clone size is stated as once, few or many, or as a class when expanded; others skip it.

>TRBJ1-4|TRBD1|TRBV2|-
CASSGQGAIEKLFF
TGTGCCAGCAGCGGACAGGGGGCGATTGAAAAACTGTTTTTT
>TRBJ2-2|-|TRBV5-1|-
CASAGGPGELFF
TGCGCCTCAGCCGGCGGGCCCGGGGAGCTGTTTTTT
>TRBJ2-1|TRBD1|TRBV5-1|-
CASSFGDRTYNEQFF
TGCGCCAGCAGCTTCGGGGACAGGACCTACAATGAGCAGTTCTTC
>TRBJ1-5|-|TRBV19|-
CASSVYVHSAGRYSNQPQHF
TGTGCCAGTAGTGTCTACGTACACTCGGCGGGGAGATATAGCAATCAGCCCCAGCATTTT
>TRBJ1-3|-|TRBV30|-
CAWTDGLYSGNTIYF
TGTGCCTGGACCGACGGACTCTACTCTGGAAACACCATATATTTT
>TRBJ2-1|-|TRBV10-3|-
CAMGTYNEQFF
TGTGCCATGGGGACTTACAATGAGCAGTTCTTC
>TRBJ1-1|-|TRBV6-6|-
CASSSLRNTEAFF
TGTGCCAGCAGTTCTCTCCGGAACACTGAAGCTTTCTTT
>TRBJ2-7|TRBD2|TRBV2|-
CASRDGLAGAFEQYF
TGTGCCAGCAGGGACGGACTAGCGGGTGCGTTCGAGCAGTACTTC
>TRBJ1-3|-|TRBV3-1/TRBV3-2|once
CASSQGGHNSGNTIYF
TGTGCCAGCAGCCAAGGGGGGCACAACTCTGGAAACACCATATATTTT
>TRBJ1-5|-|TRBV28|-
CASRDQGVWQPQHF
TGTGCCAGCAGGGATCAGGGTGTTTGGCAGCCCCAGCATTTT
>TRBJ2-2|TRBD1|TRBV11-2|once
CASSSQGAGTGELFF
TGTGCCAGCAGCTCACAGGGGGCCGGCACCGGGGAGCTGTTTTTT
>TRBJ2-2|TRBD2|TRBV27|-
CASRTGLAGYTGELFF
TGTGCCAGCAGGACGGGACTAGCGGGATACACCGGGGAGCTGTTTTTT
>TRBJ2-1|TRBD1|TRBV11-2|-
CASSRSPDRVNEQFF
TGTGCCAGCAGCCGTTCTCCGGACAGGGTCAATGAGCAGTTCTTC
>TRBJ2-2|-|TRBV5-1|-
CASSLQGNTGELFF
TGCGCCAGCAGCTTACAGGGTAACACCGGGGAGCTGTTTTTT
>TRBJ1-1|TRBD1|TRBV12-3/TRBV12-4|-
CASHRDSYTEAFF
TGTGCCAGCCACCGGGACAGTTACACTGAAGCTTTCTTT
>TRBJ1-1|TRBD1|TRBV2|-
CASRETGAGEAFF
TGTGCCAGCAGAGAGACAGGGGCCGGTGAAGCTTTCTTT
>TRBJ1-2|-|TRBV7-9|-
CASTPRAEAYGYTF
TGTGCCAGCACCCCGAGGGCAGAGGCCTATGGCTACACCTTC
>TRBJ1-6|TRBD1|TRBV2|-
CASSPQGGGVNSPLHF
TGTGCCAGCAGTCCTCAAGGGGGCGGCGTTAATTCACCCCTCCACTTT
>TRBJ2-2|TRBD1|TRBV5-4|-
CASRIGQGITGELFF
TGTGCCAGCCGCATCGGACAGGGGATCACCGGGGAGCTGTTTTTT
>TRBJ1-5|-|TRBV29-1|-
CSVDAGEGQPQHF
TGCAGCGTTGATGCAGGGGAGGGTCAGCCCCAGCATTTT
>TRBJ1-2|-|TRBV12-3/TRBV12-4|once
CASSTDYGYTF
TGTGCCAGCAGTACAGACTATGGCTACACCTTC
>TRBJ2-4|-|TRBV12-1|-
CASSFLADFKNIQYF
TGTGCCAGCAGCTTTTTGGCGGATTTCAAAAACATTCAGTACTTC
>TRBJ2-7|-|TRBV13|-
CASSFQNRIPREQYF
TGTGCCAGCAGCTTTCAGAATCGAATCCCCCGCGAGCAGTACTTC
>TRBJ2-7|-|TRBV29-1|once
CSVLWESRSYEQYF
TGCAGCGTTTTATGGGAGTCCCGTTCCTACGAGCAGTACTTC
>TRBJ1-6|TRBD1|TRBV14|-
CASSTRRTGTSPLHF
TGTGCCAGCAGCACCCGCCGGACAGGGACTTCACCCCTCCACTTT
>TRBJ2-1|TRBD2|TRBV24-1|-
CATSDLTSGANEQFF
TGTGCCACCAGTGATTTAACTAGCGGGGCGAATGAGCAGTTCTTC
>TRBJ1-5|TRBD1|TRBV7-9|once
CASSGGGSQPQHF
TGTGCCAGCAGCGGAGGGGGCAGCCAGCCCCAGCATTTT
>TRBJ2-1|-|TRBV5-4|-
CASSRGSPTGNEQFF
TGTGCCAGCAGCCGTGGGTCACCAACGGGCAATGAGCAGTTCTTC
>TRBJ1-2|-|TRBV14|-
CASSQEVGGGYTF
TGTGCCAGCAGCCAAGAAGTGGGAGGCGGCTACACCTTC
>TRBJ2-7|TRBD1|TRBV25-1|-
CASSVGGRDRGAYEQYF
TGTGCCAGCAGTGTAGGCGGACGTGACAGGGGTGCCTACGAGCAGTACTTC
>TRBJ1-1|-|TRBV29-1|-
CSVPPQAFF
TGCAGCGTCCCCCCCCAGGCTTTCTTT